The clone carrying this T cell receptor (beta chain) was recorded a few times. Other DNA sequences from this sample encode an identical CDR3 as well. The sample is drawn from a study of beta chain features in type 1 diabetes. Looking at the study overall: Taken together, all samples contributed approximately 110 million examined sorted cells.

This CDR3 is 11 amino acids long. Looked up from germline, CDR1 is SEHNR and CDR2 is FQNEAQ (reference sequence). V lost 2 bases, J lost 8 bases, and 4 bases lay in between. Every participating donor gave one draw, a heparinised blood sample averaging approximately 110 mL. Researchers reported sorting CD4+ naive, central memory, regulatory and stem cell-like memory cells via CD45RO/CCR7/CD25/CD127/CD95/CD27. All sorted populations exceeded 98% purity. What was sequenced were expressed TCRB transcripts, since all of the isolated RNA had been reverse transcribed. The repertoire was sequenced with immunoSEQ multiplex PCR; TCRdb's copy has only in-frame clones and lacks some. Of under 900,000 clones in the sample, 15% to 20% were seen once.

The rearrangement links TRBV7-9 to TRBJ2-1; no clear D gene. Sequences were obtained from naive CD4+ T cells from blood. The receptor was isolated from a woman younger than 30 in good health. CDR3 protein: CASSLSYEQFF. CDR3 bases: TGTGCCAGCAGCTTATCCTATGAGCAGTTCTTC.